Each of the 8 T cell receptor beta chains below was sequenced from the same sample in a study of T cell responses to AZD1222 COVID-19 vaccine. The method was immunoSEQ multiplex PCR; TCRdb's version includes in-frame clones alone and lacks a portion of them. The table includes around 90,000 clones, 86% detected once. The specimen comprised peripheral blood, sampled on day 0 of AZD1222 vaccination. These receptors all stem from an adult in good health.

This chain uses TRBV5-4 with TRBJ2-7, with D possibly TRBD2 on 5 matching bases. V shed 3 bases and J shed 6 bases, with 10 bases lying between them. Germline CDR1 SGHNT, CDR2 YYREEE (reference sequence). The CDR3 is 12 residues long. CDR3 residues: CASSWERAEQYF. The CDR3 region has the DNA TGTGCCAGCAGCTGGGAGCGAGCCGAGCAGTACTTC.

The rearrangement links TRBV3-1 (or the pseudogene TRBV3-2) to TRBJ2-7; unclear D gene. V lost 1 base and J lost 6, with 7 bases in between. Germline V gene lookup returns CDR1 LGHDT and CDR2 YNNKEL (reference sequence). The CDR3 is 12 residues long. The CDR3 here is CASSQAPPEQYF. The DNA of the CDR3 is TGTGCCAGCAGCCAAGCCCCTCCCGAGCAGTACTTC.

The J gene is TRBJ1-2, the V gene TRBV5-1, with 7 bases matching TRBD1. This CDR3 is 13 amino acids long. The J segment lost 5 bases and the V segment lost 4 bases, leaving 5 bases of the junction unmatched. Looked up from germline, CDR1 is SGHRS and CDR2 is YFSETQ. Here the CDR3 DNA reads TGCGCCAGCAGCCCGGGACAGACATATGGCTACACCTTC. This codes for CASSPGQTYGYTF.

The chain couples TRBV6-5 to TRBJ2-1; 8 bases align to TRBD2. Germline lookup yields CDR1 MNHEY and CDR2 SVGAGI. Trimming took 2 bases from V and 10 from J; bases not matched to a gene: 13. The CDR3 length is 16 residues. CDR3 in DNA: TGTGCCAGCAGTTACGTAGGCGGGAGGACTGCGCGGGAGCAGTTCTTC. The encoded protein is CASSYVGGRTAREQFF.

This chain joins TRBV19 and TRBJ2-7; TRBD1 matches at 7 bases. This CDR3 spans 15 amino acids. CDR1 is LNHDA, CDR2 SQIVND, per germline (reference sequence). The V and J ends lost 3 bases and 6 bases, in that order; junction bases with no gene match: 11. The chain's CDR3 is CASSISRGGEGEQYF. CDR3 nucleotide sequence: TGTGCCAGTAGTATTAGTAGAGGGGGCGAGGGCGAGCAGTACTTC.

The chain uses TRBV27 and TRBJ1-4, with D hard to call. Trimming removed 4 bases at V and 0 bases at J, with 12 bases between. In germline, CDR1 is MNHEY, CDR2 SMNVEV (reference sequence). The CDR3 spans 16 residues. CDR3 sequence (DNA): TGTGCCAGCAGTTCACCTCGGTCCGCAACTAATGAAAAACTGTTTTTT. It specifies CASSSPRSATNEKLFF.

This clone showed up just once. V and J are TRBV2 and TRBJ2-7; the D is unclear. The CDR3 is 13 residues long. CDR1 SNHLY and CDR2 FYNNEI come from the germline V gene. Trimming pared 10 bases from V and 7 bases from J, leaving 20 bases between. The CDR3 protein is CATRRTDALEQYF. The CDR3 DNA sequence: TGTGCCACCCGACGAACCGACGCCCTGGAGCAGTACTTC. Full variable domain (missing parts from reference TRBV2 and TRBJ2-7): EPEVTQTPSHQVTQMGQEVILRCVPISNHLYFYWYRQILGQKVEFLVSFYNNEISEKSEIFDDQFSVERPDGSNFTLKIRSTKLEDSAMYFCATRRTDALEQYFGPGTRLTVT.

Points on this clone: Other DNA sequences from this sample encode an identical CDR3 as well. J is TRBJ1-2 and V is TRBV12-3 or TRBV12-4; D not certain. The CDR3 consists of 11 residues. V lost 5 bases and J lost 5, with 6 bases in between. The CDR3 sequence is CASSLGYGYTF. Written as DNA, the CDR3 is TGTGCCAGCAGTCTCGGTTATGGCTACACCTTC.